These 10 T cell receptor beta chains originate from one sample sequenced in a study of shared clonotypes between healthy human individuals. Only in-frame clones appear in the TCRdb table, and some are missing; sequencing was by immunoSEQ multiplex PCR. The sample lists 1.5 million to 2.5 million clones; about 95% were seen once. Naive CD8 populations comprised CD45RO-negative cells positively selected for CCR7, excluding terminally differentiated effector memory CD45RA+ cells. Sequencing used naive CD8+ T cells sorted from blood. The receptor source for this set is a man between 18 and 29 years old in good health.

As to this clone: At the DNA level, this CDR3 is encoded by other sequences in the same sample as well. The chain joins TRBV9 to TRBJ2-7, with D perhaps matching TRBD2 (6 bases). Germline assignment: CDR1 SGDLS and CDR2 YYNGEE. The CDR3 runs 13 residues. The V end was cut by 2 bases, the J end by 0 bases, with 6 bases between. The CDR3 bases are TGTGCCAGCAGCGTGGGGGGCTCCTACGAGCAGTACTTC. It encodes CASSVGGSYEQYF.

Remarks on this clone: The same CDR3 arises from other DNA sequences in this sample as well. The chain recombines TRBV7-9 with TRBJ1-1, with 7 bases matching TRBD1. The germline V gene has CDR1 SEHNR and CDR2 FQNEAQ (reference sequence). CDR3 length: 15 amino acids. The J segment lost 1 base and the V segment lost 5 bases, leaving 7 bases of the junction unmatched. For the CDR3, the DNA is TGTGCCAGCAGCCCATGGACAGGCCGGAACACTGAAGCTTTCTTT. It yields the protein CASSPWTGRNTEAFF.

A word on this clone: The sample holds other DNA sequences that translate to the same CDR3. The chain couples TRBV9 to TRBJ2-7; D assignment may be TRBD1 or TRBD2 (5 bases each). Germline assignment: CDR1 SGDLS and CDR2 YYNGEE. V was trimmed by 0 bases and J by 4 bases, leaving 5 bases between them. CDR3 length equals 12 residues. Written as DNA, the CDR3 is TGTGCCAGCAGCGTAGGGGGGTACGAGCAGTACTTC. This encodes CASSVGGYEQYF.

In the case of this clone: This same CDR3 is encoded by further DNA sequences in the sample. The rearrangement uses TRBV28 and TRBJ1-4; D ambiguous. The CDR3 totals 14 residues. Germline V gene data show CDR1 as MDHEN and CDR2 as SYDVKM. Between the trimmed V and J ends, which lost 6 bases and 0 bases, there was a span of 8 bases. The CDR3 region is CASRSLATNEKLFF. The CDR3 DNA sequence: TGTGCCAGCAGGAGCCTAGCAACTAATGAAAAACTGTTTTTT.

The rearrangement joins TRBV2 to TRBJ1-2, with 8 bases fitting TRBD1. CDR1 is SNHLY, CDR2 FYNNEI, per germline. The CDR3 consists of 13 residues. Germline trimming cut 9 bases from V and 4 bases from J; bases unmatched to any gene: 7. DNA for the CDR3: TGTGCCAGGGGACAGGCAACTAGCTATGGCTACACCTTC. It codes for CARGQATSYGYTF.

V and J are TRBV7-9 and TRBJ2-3; 10 bases line up with TRBD2. Unmatched junction bases numbered 7, after V lost 6 bases and J lost 4 bases. Germline V lookup: CDR1 SEHNR, CDR2 FQNEAQ (reference sequence). The CDR3 runs to 15 residues. In nucleotides, the CDR3 is TGTGCCAGCAGTCAGCAACTAGCGGGGCCAGATACGCAGTATTTT. Residues: CASSQQLAGPDTQYF.

This chain connects TRBV6-5 to TRBJ2-7, with 8 nucleotides matching TRBD1. The J segment lost 3 bases and the V segment lost 5 bases, leaving 6 bases of the junction unmatched. Germline CDR1 reads MNHEY; CDR2 reads SVGAGI. This CDR3 has 14 amino acids. The CDR3 here is CASSPGTGLYEQYF. In nucleotides, the CDR3 is TGTGCCAGCAGTCCCGGGACAGGACTCTACGAGCAGTACTTC.

V and J are TRBV9 and TRBJ2-2; 12 bases match TRBD1. The CDR3 totals 16 residues. V shed 1 base, J shed 7 bases, and the junction held 5 bases outside the gene matches. CDR1 SGDLS and CDR2 YYNGEE come from the germline V gene. This CDR3 is CASSVYGTGGSGELFF. The CDR3 bases are TGTGCCAGCAGCGTATATGGGACAGGGGGCAGCGGGGAGCTGTTTTTT.

The rearrangement joins TRBV30 to TRBJ2-7, with D perhaps TRBD2 (5 bases). The CDR3 loop spans 11 amino acids. With 5 bases removed from V and 4 bases from J, the gap between germline ends came to 9 bases. In germline, CDR1 is GTSNPN, CDR2 SVGIG (reference sequence). Here the CDR3 DNA reads TGTGCCTGGGAAGCGGCGTACGAGCAGTACTTC. Its protein product is CAWEAAYEQYF.

This chain joins TRBV7-9 and TRBJ1-2, with D uncertain. The germline V and J ends were trimmed by 3 bases and 4 bases, with 9 bases remaining between them. This CDR3 spans 13 amino acids. The germline gives CDR1 SEHNR, CDR2 FQNEAQ (reference sequence). CDR3 sequence (DNA): TGTGCCAGCAGCTTTTACAGTCCCTATGGCTACACCTTC. Translating it yields CASSFYSPYGYTF. Based on the CDR3 plus reference TRBV7-9 and TRBJ1-2, the full variable domain is DTGVSQNPRHKITKRGQNVTFRCDPISEHNRLYWYRQTLGQGPEFLTYFQNEAQLEKSRLLSDRFSAERPKGSFSTLEIQRTEQGDSAMYLCASSFYSPYGYTFGSGTRLTVV.